Shown below are 19 T cell receptor beta chains from a single sample sequenced in a study of early T cells in non-severe SARS-CoV-2 infection. TCRdb re-called the 5' RACE reads through MiXCR, storing one row per CDR3 protein. The sample lists tens of thousands of distinct CDR3 sequences, around 13% occurring once. Sequencing used whole blood. These TCRs come from an adult who was a healthcare worker with PCR-confirmed SARS-CoV-2 infection or an uninfected control (not recorded which).

The chain couples TRBV29-1 to TRBJ2-3; D possibly uses TRBD1 or TRBD2 (5 bases each). CDR3 size: 15 residues. V was cut by 6 bases and J by 6 bases, with 22 bases left in between. The germline V gene has CDR1 SQVTM and CDR2 ANQGSEA. The CDR3, as DNA: TGCAGCGTGGCACCAACTAGTATCGGGACCGATACGCAGTATTTT. Residues: CSVAPTSIGTDTQYF.

This chain uses TRBV3-1 with TRBJ1-4; D is perhaps TRBD1 (5 bases). Trimming took off 1 base at V and 8 bases at J, with 11 bases between the two ends. In germline, CDR1 is LGHDT, CDR2 YNNKEL (reference sequence). CDR3 length equals 14 residues. The CDR3, as DNA: TGTGCCAGCAGCCAAGTCGGGACTAGGGAAAAACTGTTTTTT. It codes for CASSQVGTREKLFF. Full variable domain (missing parts from reference TRBV3-1 and TRBJ1-4): DTAVSQTPKYLVTQMGNDKSIKCEQNLGHDTMYWYKQDSKKFLKIMFSYNNKELIINETVPNRFSPKSPDKAHLNLHINSLELGDSAVYFCASSQVGTREKLFFGSGTQLSVL.

Many counts were recorded for this clonotype. This chain links TRBV7-2 with TRBJ2-7; no reliable D call. Germline V gives CDR1 SGHTA, CDR2 FQGNSA. V lost 0 bases to trimming and J lost 7 bases, with 7 bases between them. CDR3 length: 12 residues. This chain's CDR3 is CASSLAPGEQYF. The CDR3 region has the DNA TGTGCCAGCAGCTTAGCGCCGGGTGAGCAGTACTTC.

The chain is built from TRBV4-1 and TRBJ2-1; possibly TRBD2 for D (6 bases). CDR3 length: 15 residues. V lost 0 bases and J lost 12, with 18 bases in between. CDR1 MGHRA and CDR2 YSYEKL come from the germline V gene. CDR3 coding DNA: TGCGCCAGCAGCCAAGATCATAATCTCCGGGGGTCGCAGTTCTTC. Amino acid sequence: CASSQDHNLRGSQFF.

This clonotype turned up a few times. The chain employs TRBV7-2 and TRBJ2-7, with 8 bases that match TRBD1. This CDR3 region has 15 residues. Germline V CDR1 and CDR2: SGHTA, FQGNSA. The junction had 13 bases not matched to a gene; V was cut back by 5 bases and J by 7 bases. The CDR3 spells CASSPLPGTGTEQYF. In nucleotides, the CDR3 is TGTGCCAGCAGCCCCCTTCCAGGGACAGGAACTGAGCAGTACTTC.

Ten or more counts support this clonotype. The genes are TRBV6-1 and TRBJ1-1; a weak D match, TRBD1 (6 bases). V gave up 7 bases and J gave up 8 bases, with 11 bases separating them. This CDR3 spans 11 amino acids. Per germline, CDR1 MNHNS and CDR2 SASEGT. The DNA of the CDR3 is TGTGCCAGCACCCTTACAGGGGAAGCTTTCTTT. Protein: CASTLTGEAFF.

The table lists this clonotype with many counts. The chain has TRBV24-1 and TRBJ2-1, with a possible D match to TRBD2 (5 bases). Germline V lookup: CDR1 KGHDR, CDR2 SFDVKD. This CDR3 is 13 amino acids long. V lost 6 bases to trimming and J lost 5 bases, with 10 bases between them. As DNA, the CDR3 is TGTGCCACCAGTAGCGGCAGGAACAATGAGCAGTTCTTC. The encoded protein is CATSSGRNNEQFF.

This clonotype occurred many times. The rearrangement uses TRBV18 and TRBJ1-6; TRBD1 matches 9 bases. This CDR3 region has 16 residues. The germline V gene encodes CDR1 KGHSH and CDR2 LQKENI. Losses at the gene ends were 5 bases for V and 9 bases for J; bases not matched to a gene: 11. CDR3 nucleotides: TGTGCCAGCTCATTATCCGGGACAGGGTCCGGTTCACCCCTCCACTTT. As protein: CASSLSGTGSGSPLHF.

This clonotype was counted at least ten times. The chain is built from TRBV6-5 and TRBJ1-1, with a possible D match to TRBD1 (5 bases). CDR3 length equals 15 residues. Per germline, CDR1 MNHEY and CDR2 SVGAGI. V lost 4 bases to trimming and J lost 2 bases, with 14 bases between them. CDR3 in amino acids: CASSWGGTDNTEAFF. CDR3 sequence (DNA): TGTGCCAGCAGTTGGGGGGGGACGGACAACACTGAAGCTTTCTTT.

This clonotype was picked up many times. The rearrangement links TRBV7-9 to TRBJ1-4, with TRBD1 matching 7 bases. J lost 6 bases, V lost 0 bases, and 1 base had no gene match. The CDR3 is made up of 14 amino acids. Germline V gene sequence: CDR1 SEHNR, CDR2 FQNEAQ (reference sequence). The CDR3 loop is CASSLAGGDEKLFF. For the CDR3, the DNA is TGTGCCAGCAGCTTAGCAGGGGGCGATGAAAAACTGTTTTTT.

In this sample, this clonotype turned up many times. The CDR3: CASRRQEYQPQHF. DNA of the CDR3: TGTGCCAGCAGGAGACAGGAGTATCAGCCCCAGCATTTT. The V and J genes are TRBV12-3 or TRBV12-4 and TRBJ1-5, with D possibly TRBD1 on 6 matching bases. The V end was cut by 6 bases, the J end by 5 bases, with 11 bases between. The CDR3 has 13 residues.

This clonotype was picked up a small number of times. The chain joins TRBV10-3 to TRBJ2-1, with 9 bases fitting TRBD1. This CDR3 has 12 residues. The J segment lost 8 bases and the V segment lost 9 bases, leaving 5 bases of the junction unmatched. CDR1 is ENHRY and CDR2 is SYGVKD in the germline V gene. The CDR3 nucleotides read TGTGCCATTCGACAGGGGGAGGATGAGCAGTTCTTC. Protein: CAIRQGEDEQFF.

The chain recombines TRBV6-4 with TRBJ1-5; the D is unclear. The germline V and J ends were trimmed by 3 bases and 0 bases, with 6 bases remaining between them. The CDR3 extends over 14 amino acids. CDR1 is MRHNA, CDR2 SNTAGT, per germline. The CDR3 sequence is CASSETYSNQPQHF. CDR3 in DNA: TGTGCCAGCAGTGAGACTTATAGCAATCAGCCCCAGCATTTT.

The V gene is TRBV29-1, the J gene TRBJ2-7, with 7 positions matching TRBD1. The CDR3 consists of 13 residues. With 3 bases clipped from V and 3 bases from J, the junction kept 5 bases outside the gene matches. The V gene's germline CDR1 is SQVTM and CDR2 ANQGSEA. The CDR3 sequence is CSVETGTDYEQYF. In nucleotides, the CDR3 is TGCAGCGTTGAGACCGGGACAGACTACGAGCAGTACTTC.

This clonotype qualifies as medium-sized. The V call is TRBV6-5, the J call TRBJ2-7; 7 bases line up with TRBD2. Germline V lookup: CDR1 MNHEY, CDR2 SVGAGI. The J segment lost 2 bases and the V segment lost 6 bases, leaving 4 bases of the junction unmatched. The CDR3 loop spans 13 amino acids. CDR3 DNA sequence: TGTGCCAGCAGCCCAGGGAGGGCCTACGAGCAGTACTTC. Encoded protein: CASSPGRAYEQYF.

The V and J genes are TRBV9 and TRBJ2-3; D tentatively fits TRBD1 or TRBD2 (5 bases each). The germline V gene has CDR1 SGDLS and CDR2 YYNGEE. The CDR3 has 16 residues. Trimming removed 4 bases from V and 2 bases from J, with 17 bases in between. DNA for the CDR3: TGTGCCAGCAGCCCGAGAGGTTGGGGACCCACAGATACGCAGTATTTT. Its protein is CASSPRGWGPTDTQYF.

This clonotype occurred many times. The chain recombines TRBV5-1 with TRBJ1-1; 9 bases match TRBD1. CDR1 is SGHRS, CDR2 YFSETQ, per germline. The J segment lost 10 bases and the V segment lost 4 bases, leaving 5 bases of the junction unmatched. The CDR3 runs 12 residues. CDR3 protein: CASSPLTGGAFF. In DNA form, the CDR3 reads TGCGCCAGCAGCCCGCTGACAGGGGGAGCTTTCTTT.

The chain couples TRBV12-3 or TRBV12-4 to TRBJ1-1; no firm D call. The V end was cut by 3 bases, the J end by 1 base, with 6 bases between. The CDR3 is made up of 13 amino acids. In DNA, the CDR3 is TGTGCCAGCAGTTTCAGATCGAACACTGAAGCTTTCTTT. This translates into CASSFRSNTEAFF.

The table lists this clonotype with a few counts. The chain combines TRBV5-4 with TRBJ2-3; D is unclear. Germline assignment: CDR1 SGHNT and CDR2 YYREEE (reference sequence). Trimming cost V 1 base and J 0 bases, with 6 bases left between them. The CDR3 consists of 14 residues. CDR3: CASSLHYSTDTQYF. CDR3 DNA sequence: TGTGCCAGCAGCTTGCACTATAGCACAGATACGCAGTATTTT. Drawing the rest from reference TRBV5-4 and TRBJ2-3, the complete variable domain is ETGVTQSPTHLIKTRGQQVTLRCSSQSGHNTVSWYQQALGQGPQFIFQYYREEENGRGNFPPRFSGLQFPNYSSELNVNALELDDSALYLCASSLHYSTDTQYFGPGTRLTVL.